This entry describes one TCR beta chain. The sample comes from a study of blood T cell repertoires in COVID-19. As processed by the authors: Reference gene primer amplification in the assay estimated nucleated cell counts. The method was immunoSEQ multiplex PCR; TCRdb's version includes in-frame clones alone and lacks a portion of them. V, J and clone size derive from that table, while D and trimming were established from the DNA sequence. The sample has 65,000 to 70,000 clones, 80% to 85% seen once. Germline CDR1 is SGHNT and CDR2 is YYREEE (reference sequence). CDR3 length: 11 amino acids. V dropped 2 bases and J dropped 7 bases, with 3 bases sitting between them.

The receptor was derived from a woman in her sixties or seventies with acute or convalescent COVID-19. The sequenced material came from peripheral blood. V usage is TRBV5-4 and J usage is TRBJ2-2; no firm D call. CDR3 sequence reads: CASSFGGELFF. The CDR3, as DNA: TGTGCCAGCAGCTTCGGCGGGGAGCTGTTTTTT.